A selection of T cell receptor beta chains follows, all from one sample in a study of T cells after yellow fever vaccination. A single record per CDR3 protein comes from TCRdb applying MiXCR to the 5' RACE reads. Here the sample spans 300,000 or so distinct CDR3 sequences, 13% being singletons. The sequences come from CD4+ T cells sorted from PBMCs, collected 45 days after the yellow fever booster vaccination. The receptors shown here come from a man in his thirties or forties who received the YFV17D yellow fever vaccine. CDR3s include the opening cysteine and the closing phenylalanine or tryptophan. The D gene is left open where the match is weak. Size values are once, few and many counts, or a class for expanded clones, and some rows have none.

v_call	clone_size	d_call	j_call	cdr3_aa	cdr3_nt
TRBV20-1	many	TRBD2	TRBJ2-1	CSVRRELGNNEQFF	TGCAGTGTTAGGCGGGAGCTGGGAAACAATGAGCAGTTCTTC
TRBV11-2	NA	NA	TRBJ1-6	CASSFNQGRSPLHF	TGTGCCAGCAGTTTCAACCAGGGGAGATCACCCCTCCACTTT
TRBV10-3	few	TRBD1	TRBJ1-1	CASKGQGDTEAFF	TGTGCCAGCAAGGGACAGGGTGACACTGAAGCTTTCTTT
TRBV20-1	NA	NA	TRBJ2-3	CSANRGKDGSYTQYF	TGCAGTGCCAACCGGGGCAAAGACGGATCGTATACGCAGTATTTT
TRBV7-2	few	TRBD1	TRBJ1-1	CASSLGQLTEAFF	TGTGCCAGCAGCCTGGGACAGTTAACTGAAGCTTTCTTT
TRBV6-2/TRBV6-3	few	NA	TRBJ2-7	CASLRHSSYEQYF	TGTGCCAGCCTAAGACACTCATCCTACGAGCAGTACTTC
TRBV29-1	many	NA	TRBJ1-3	CSVEERNSGNTIYF	TGCAGCGTTGAAGAACGGAACTCTGGAAACACCATATATTTT
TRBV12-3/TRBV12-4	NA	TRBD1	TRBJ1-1	CASTPTGGMVEAFF	TGTGCCAGCACTCCAACAGGGGGAATGGTGGAAGCTTTCTTT
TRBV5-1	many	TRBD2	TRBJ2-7	CASSLASSGGYEQYF	TGCGCCAGCAGCTTGGCGTCTAGCGGAGGCTACGAGCAGTACTTC
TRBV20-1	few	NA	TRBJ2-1	CSAIRLSNEQFF	TGCAGTGCTATTAGACTGTCCAATGAGCAGTTCTTC
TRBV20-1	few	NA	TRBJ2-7	CSASDGSWEQYF	TGCAGTGCTAGCGACGGCTCCTGGGAGCAGTACTTC
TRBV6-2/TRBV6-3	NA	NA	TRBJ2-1	CASSYGGLNNEQFF	TGTGCCAGCAGTTACGGTGGGCTTAACAATGAGCAGTTCTTC
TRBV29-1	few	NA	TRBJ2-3	CSVVWRGDTQYF	TGCAGCGTTGTTTGGCGAGGAGATACGCAGTATTTT
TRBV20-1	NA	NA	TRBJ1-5	CSARASEGGQPQHF	TGCAGTGCTAGAGCTTCGGAGGGGGGCCAGCCCCAGCATTTT
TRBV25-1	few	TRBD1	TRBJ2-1	CASMTGNSRNEQFF	TGTGCCAGCATGACAGGGAATAGTCGGAATGAGCAGTTCTTC
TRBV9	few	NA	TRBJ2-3	CASSVAGTDTQYF	TGTGCCAGCAGCGTAGCAGGGACAGATACGCAGTATTTT
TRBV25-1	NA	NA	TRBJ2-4	CASSRVEGDKNIQYF	TGTGCCAGCAGTCGGGTTGAGGGTGACAAAAACATTCAGTACTTC
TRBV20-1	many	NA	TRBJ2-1	CSARVAYNEQFF	TGCAGTGCTAGGGTAGCGTACAATGAGCAGTTCTTC
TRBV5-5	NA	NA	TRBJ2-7	CASSRVMGCGYEQYF	TGTGCCAGCAGCCGCGTGATGGGGTGCGGTTACGAGCAGTACTTC
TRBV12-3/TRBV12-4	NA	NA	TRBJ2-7	CASSYDPENEQYF	TGTGCCAGCAGTTACGACCCAGAGAACGAGCAGTACTTC
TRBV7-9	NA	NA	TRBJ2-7	CASSLGEIEQYF	TGTGCCAGCAGCTTAGGGGAGATTGAGCAGTACTTC
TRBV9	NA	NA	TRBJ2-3	CASSPLYGVGDTQYF	TGTGCCAGCAGCCCCCTGTATGGGGTTGGTGATACGCAGTATTTT